These T cell receptor beta chains were read from a single sample in a study of blood T cell repertoires in COVID-19. Clones were read by immunoSEQ multiplex PCR, and TCRdb kept only the in-frame ones, dropping some. The sample lists 250,000 to 350,000 clones, about nine tenths occurring once. The sequencing sample was made of peripheral blood. The receptors here all came from a woman aged 55-69 years with acute or convalescent COVID-19. CDR3s include the opening cysteine and the closing phenylalanine or tryptophan. The D gene is left open where the match is weak. The size field is filled for only some rows; it gives once, few, many or a size class.

d_call | j_call | clone_size | v_call | cdr3_aa | cdr3_nt
TRBD1 | TRBJ2-7 | - | TRBV7-9 | CASSLGGQGLALDEQYF | TGTGCCAGCAGCTTAGGGGGACAGGGACTGGCTTTAGACGAGCAGTACTTC
TRBD1 | TRBJ1-2 | - | TRBV7-9 | CASSPAGTGGGSLHGYTF | TGTGCCAGCAGTCCGGCCGGGACAGGGGGCGGAAGTCTACATGGCTACACCTTC
- | TRBJ1-2 | - | TRBV6-2/TRBV6-3 | CASSYSQRPRDGYTF | TGTGCCAGCAGTTACTCGCAAAGGCCCCGGGATGGCTACACCTTC
- | TRBJ1-5 | - | TRBV7-8 | CASSLNVQNHQPQHF | TGTGCCAGCAGCTTAAATGTTCAGAATCATCAGCCCCAGCATTTT
TRBD1 | TRBJ1-6 | - | TRBV28 | CASRPGQGAHSPLHF | TGTGCCAGCAGACCGGGACAGGGGGCACATTCACCCCTCCACTTT
- | TRBJ1-2 | - | TRBV18 | CASSPQDIGGYTF | TGTGCCAGCTCACCACAAGATATCGGTGGCTACACCTTC
TRBD2 | TRBJ2-2 | - | TRBV6-2/TRBV6-3 | CASSKLAGAAPGELFF | TGTGCCAGCAGTAAACTAGCGGGAGCCGCCCCCGGGGAGCTGTTTTTT
- | TRBJ1-1 | once | TRBV5-6 | CASSLEPSWGNTEAFF | TGTGCCAGCAGCTTGGAGCCTTCTTGGGGCAACACTGAAGCTTTCTTT
TRBD2 | TRBJ2-1 | - | TRBV19 | CASSNPLAGEYNEQFF | TGTGCCAGTAGTAACCCCCTAGCGGGGGAGTACAATGAGCAGTTCTTC
TRBD2 | TRBJ2-3 | - | TRBV30 | CAWSVGLAGPKSTDTQYF | TGTGCCTGGAGCGTAGGACTAGCGGGGCCCAAGAGCACAGATACGCAGTATTTT
- | TRBJ2-1 | - | TRBV5-4 | CASSRDSFSEQFF | TGTGCCAGCAGTCGGGACTCCTTTAGTGAGCAGTTCTTC
- | TRBJ2-2 | - | TRBV6-2/TRBV6-3 | CASSYGIGLEGTGELFF | TGTGCCAGCAGTTACGGCATAGGTCTAGAAGGCACCGGGGAGCTGTTTTTT
TRBD2 | TRBJ2-7 | - | TRBV6-5 | CASSYSRTSGSYEQYF | TGTGCCAGCAGTTACTCAAGGACTAGCGGGAGCTACGAGCAGTACTTC
TRBD1 | TRBJ2-2 | - | TRBV24-1 | CASGGTGETGELFF | TGTGCCTCAGGCGGAACAGGGGAAACCGGGGAGCTGTTTTTT
TRBD2 | TRBJ2-7 | - | TRBV27 | CASSLGGGITYEQYF | TGTGCCAGCAGTTTAGGGGGAGGGATAACCTACGAGCAGTACTTC
TRBD1 | TRBJ1-5 | - | TRBV7-9 | CASSLGTGYQPQHF | TGTGCCAGCAGCTTAGGGACAGGGTATCAGCCCCAGCATTTT
TRBD1 | TRBJ1-2 | few | TRBV25-1 | CASSDRGTVYGYTF | TGTGCCAGCAGTGATCGAGGGACAGTTTATGGCTACACCTTC
- | TRBJ1-2 | - | TRBV12-3/TRBV12-4 | CASKTGTNYGYTF | TGTGCCAGCAAGACCGGGACAAATTATGGCTACACCTTC
- | TRBJ1-1 | once | TRBV4-2 | CASSQVGAGPNTEAFF | TGTGCCAGCAGCCAAGTTGGGGCCGGACCGAACACTGAAGCTTTCTTT
- | TRBJ2-2 | - | TRBV15 | CATTIDSTGELFF | TGTGCCACCACAATCGACTCCACCGGGGAGCTGTTTTTT
- | TRBJ1-1 | few | TRBV7-3 | CASSSYSEFEAFF | TGTGCCAGCAGCTCCTACAGTGAATTTGAAGCTTTCTTT
- | TRBJ2-3 | - | TRBV29-1 | CSSKVGADTQYF | TGCAGCTCTAAAGTAGGGGCAGATACGCAGTATTTT
- | TRBJ1-2 | - | TRBV12-3/TRBV12-4 | CASSQTGTGGYTF | TGTGCCAGCAGCCAGACAGGTACTGGTGGCTACACCTTC
- | TRBJ1-2 | - | TRBV28 | CASSLEGTGLNYGYTF | TGTGCCAGCAGTTTAGAGGGAACAGGGTTGAACTATGGCTACACCTTC
TRBD2 | TRBJ2-7 | - | TRBV19 | CASSRGGTVDSYEQYF | TGTGCCAGTAGTAGGGGGGGAACAGTAGACTCCTACGAGCAGTACTTC
- | TRBJ2-7 | - | TRBV15 | CATSTGSSGEQYF | TGTGCCACCAGCACCGGGTCTTCCGGGGAGCAGTACTTC
- | TRBJ2-1 | - | TRBV20-1 | CSASKRALRNEQFF | TGCAGTGCTAGTAAGAGGGCTTTACGGAATGAGCAGTTCTTC
TRBD2 | TRBJ2-5 | - | TRBV7-9 | CASSLLLAGQETQYF | TGTGCCAGCAGCCTCTTACTAGCGGGACAAGAGACCCAGTACTTC
TRBD2 | TRBJ2-5 | - | TRBV5-4 | CASSFPSGIGETQYF | TGTGCCAGCAGCTTTCCTAGCGGGATAGGAGAGACCCAGTACTTC
TRBD2 | TRBJ2-3 | - | TRBV7-7 | CASSTGTSLSDTQYF | TGTGCCAGCAGTACCGGGACTAGTCTTTCCGATACGCAGTATTTT
TRBD1 | TRBJ1-2 | few | TRBV19 | CASSPVDRVSGYTF | TGTGCCAGTAGTCCTGTTGACAGGGTGTCTGGCTACACCTTC
TRBD2 | TRBJ2-7 | - | TRBV3-1/TRBV3-2 | CASRTSGAYEQYF | TGTGCCAGCAGGACTAGCGGGGCCTACGAGCAGTACTTC
- | TRBJ2-1 | - | TRBV9 | CASSVGGTLNEQFF | TGTGCCAGCAGCGTCGGCGGAACTCTGAATGAGCAGTTCTTC
- | TRBJ1-3 | - | TRBV15 | CATSRPTGLKGNTIYF | TGTGCCACCAGCAGACCCACAGGCCTGAAGGGAAACACCATATATTTT
- | TRBJ1-5 | - | TRBV27 | CASSSKESYSNQPQHF | TGTGCCAGCAGTTCCAAGGAGTCGTATAGCAATCAGCCCCAGCATTTT
- | TRBJ1-4 | - | TRBV5-1 | CASTLWGSLATNEKLFF | TGCGCCAGCACCCTGTGGGGCAGCCTTGCAACTAATGAAAAACTGTTTTTT
- | TRBJ2-7 | - | TRBV6-1 | CASSEVQVRFYEQYF | TGTGCCAGCAGTGAGGTCCAGGTACGATTCTACGAGCAGTACTTC
- | TRBJ2-7 | - | TRBV19 | CASKISYEQYF | TGTGCCAGTAAAATATCCTACGAGCAGTACTTC
TRBD2 | TRBJ2-7 | - | TRBV7-6 | CASSDMGLAGGFSYEQYF | TGTGCCAGCAGCGACATGGGACTAGCGGGGGGCTTCTCCTACGAGCAGTACTTC
TRBD2 | TRBJ2-1 | - | TRBV7-9 | CASSPGLAGVNEQFF | TGTGCCAGCAGCCCAGGACTAGCGGGGGTTAATGAGCAGTTCTTC
TRBD1 | TRBJ2-7 | - | TRBV12-3/TRBV12-4 | CASRLDRGYEQYF | TGTGCCAGCAGGTTGGACAGGGGCTACGAGCAGTACTTC
TRBD1 | TRBJ1-6 | once | TRBV7-9 | CASSSYRGIGNSPLHF | TGTGCCAGCAGCTCCTACAGGGGTATAGGGAATTCACCCCTCCACTTT
TRBD1 | TRBJ1-5 | - | TRBV9 | CASSSGGFGNQPQHF | TGTGCCAGCAGCTCAGGGGGGTTTGGCAATCAGCCCCAGCATTTT
- | TRBJ1-1 | - | TRBV3-1/TRBV3-2 | CASSHLAGPHRGYTEAFF | TGTGCCAGCAGCCACCTAGCAGGGCCCCACCGGGGGTACACTGAAGCTTTCTTT
TRBD2 | TRBJ2-1 | once | TRBV7-2 | CASSLGLAGKNEQFF | TGTGCCAGCAGCTTAGGACTAGCGGGGAAAAATGAGCAGTTCTTC
- | TRBJ2-3 | - | TRBV6-1 | CASSEVALVTQYF | TGTGCCAGCAGTGAAGTGGCCCTAGTTACGCAGTATTTT
TRBD2 | TRBJ2-1 | - | TRBV5-4 | CASSLPTSGGGSNEQFF | TGTGCCAGCAGCTTGCCGACTAGCGGGGGAGGTAGTAATGAGCAGTTCTTC
TRBD2 | TRBJ2-2 | - | TRBV5-6 | CASRPRGLAGGNGELFF | TGTGCCAGCAGACCGAGGGGACTAGCGGGAGGAAACGGGGAGCTGTTTTTT
TRBD1 | TRBJ1-2 | few | TRBV4-1 | CASSRRQGYYGYTF | TGCGCCAGCAGCAGGAGACAGGGCTACTATGGCTACACCTTC
- | TRBJ1-6 | - | TRBV2 | CASSDRKNSPLHF | TGTGCCAGCAGTGACAGGAAGAATTCACCCCTCCACTTT
- | TRBJ2-3 | - | TRBV7-9 | CASRDKLGTDTQYF | TGTGCCAGTCGGGACAAACTGGGCACAGATACGCAGTATTTT
- | TRBJ1-5 | - | TRBV7-2 | CASSLALSGQPQHF | TGTGCCAGCAGCTTAGCACTTTCGGGGCAGCCCCAGCATTTT
TRBD2 | TRBJ2-5 | - | TRBV28 | CASSLGLAGAETQYF | TGTGCCAGCAGTCTGGGACTAGCGGGAGCAGAGACCCAGTACTTC
TRBD1 | TRBJ1-5 | few | TRBV5-5 | CASSLVAGGQPQHF | TGTGCCAGCAGCTTGGTGGCAGGGGGTCAGCCCCAGCATTTT
TRBD1 | TRBJ2-7 | - | TRBV18 | CASSGTGVGEQYF | TGTGCCAGCTCCGGGACAGGGGTCGGAGAGCAGTACTTC
TRBD1 | TRBJ1-5 | - | TRBV19 | CASSHPGQGMGQPQHF | TGTGCCAGTAGCCACCCGGGACAGGGGATGGGTCAGCCCCAGCATTTT
TRBD1 | TRBJ1-5 | once | TRBV6-2/TRBV6-3 | CASSLSGRGNGRNQPQHF | TGTGCCAGCAGCCTGTCGGGCAGGGGGAACGGTCGCAATCAGCCCCAGCATTTT